This T cell receptor (beta chain) was found in a study of T cell changes during pregnancy in multiple sclerosis. TCRdb keeps only in-frame clones here, not all; method: immunoSEQ multiplex PCR. The sample holds more than 40,000 clones, about 90% seen once. The CDR3 totals 15 residues. Germline trimming cut 5 bases from V and 3 bases from J; bases unmatched to any gene: 10. Germline V gene sequence: CDR1 MNHEY, CDR2 SVGAGI. The V and J genes are TRBV6-5 and TRBJ2-7; 7 positions match TRBD2. This sequence originates from a female donor with multiple sclerosis, enrolled in a pregnancy study. The sample was CD8+ T cells from peripheral blood mononuclear cells, taken after pregnancy. CDR3 nucleotide sequence: TGTGCCAGCAGTAAACGGCAGGGACTAAGCTACGAGCAGTACTTC. Amino acids: CASSKRQGLSYEQYF.